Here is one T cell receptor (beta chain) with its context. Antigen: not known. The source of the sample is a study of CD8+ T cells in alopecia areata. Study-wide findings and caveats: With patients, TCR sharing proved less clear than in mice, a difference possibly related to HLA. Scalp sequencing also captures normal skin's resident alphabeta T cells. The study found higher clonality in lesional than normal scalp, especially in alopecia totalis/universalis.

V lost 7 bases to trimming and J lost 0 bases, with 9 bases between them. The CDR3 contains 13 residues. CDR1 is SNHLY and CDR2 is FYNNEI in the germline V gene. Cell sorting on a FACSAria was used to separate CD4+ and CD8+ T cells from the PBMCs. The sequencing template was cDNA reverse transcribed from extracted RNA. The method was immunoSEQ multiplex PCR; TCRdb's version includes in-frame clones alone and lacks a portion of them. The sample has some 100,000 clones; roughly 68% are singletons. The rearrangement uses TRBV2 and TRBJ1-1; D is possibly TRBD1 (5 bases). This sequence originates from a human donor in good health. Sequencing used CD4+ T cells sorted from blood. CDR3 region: CASMGGLNTEAFF. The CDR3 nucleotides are TGTGCCAGCATGGGGGGATTGAACACTGAAGCTTTCTTT.